Below are 18 T cell receptor beta chains sequenced from a single sample in a study of cytomegalovirus exposure and HLA in healthy donors. Primers included in the PCR were 60 Vbeta and 13 Jbeta primers. Measured with immunoSEQ multiplex PCR; TCRdb has only the in-frame clones, and not every one. The sample lists approximately 140,000 clones, just under 80% occurring once. The sequenced sample consisted of PBMCs. The receptors here all came from a man aged 30-40 years in good health and CMV-seronegative.

The chain joins TRBV7-6 to TRBJ1-2, with 9 bases fitting TRBD1. CDR1 SGHVS and CDR2 FNYEAQ come from the germline V gene. V trimming: 7 bases; J trimming: 4 bases; junction bases outside the gene matches: 7. The length of the CDR3 is 14 residues. The CDR3 DNA reads TGTGCCAGCACCCCGGGACAGGGAACCTATGGCTACACCTTC. Protein: CASTPGQGTYGYTF.

This chain uses TRBV7-9 with TRBJ2-1; D ambiguous. Per the germline V gene, CDR1 is SEHNR and CDR2 is FQNEAQ (reference sequence). CDR3 length: 18 residues. With 1 base removed from V and 1 base from J, the gap between germline ends came to 17 bases. CDR3 sequence reads: CASSLVNFEYSSYNEQFF. The CDR3 DNA reads TGTGCCAGCAGCTTAGTTAATTTCGAGTATTCATCCTACAATGAGCAGTTCTTC.

The chain joins TRBV15 to TRBJ1-2, with 12 bases lining up with TRBD1. J was trimmed by 4 bases and V by 1 base; bases with no gene match: 13. This CDR3 comprises 19 residues. Germline lookup yields CDR1 LNHNV and CDR2 YYDKDF (reference sequence). The CDR3 sequence is CATSRAAGTGGVYGYGYTF. CDR3 nucleotides: TGTGCCACCAGCAGAGCAGCCGGGACAGGGGGCGTCTACGGCTATGGCTACACCTTC.

V gene TRBV5-8 combines with J gene TRBJ1-5; D gene unclear. Trimming pared 4 bases from V and 13 bases from J, leaving 18 bases between. CDR3 size: 13 residues. Germline CDR1 reads SGHTS; CDR2 reads YDEGEE. The CDR3 DNA reads TGTGCCAGCAGCAACCGGCCGGGAAGACCTCAGCATTTT. It encodes CASSNRPGRPQHF. The full variable domain, in which reference TRBV5-8 and TRBJ1-5 provide the parts outside the CDR3, is EAGVTQSPTHLIKTRGQQATLRCSPISGHTSVYWYQQALGLGLQFLLWYDEGEERNRGNFPPRFSGRQFPNYSSELNVNALELEDSALYLCASSNRPGRPQHFGDGTRLSIL.

In this sample, this clone turned up a few times. V usage is TRBV5-1 and J usage is TRBJ2-7; no reliable D call. V lost 0 bases to trimming and J lost 0 bases, with 7 bases between them. Germline V lookup: CDR1 SGHRS, CDR2 YFSETQ. The CDR3 spans 14 residues. The CDR3 coding sequence is TGCGCCAGCAGCTTGGAGCCGGGCTCCTACGAGCAGTACTTC. Protein sequence: CASSLEPGSYEQYF.

This clone was counted only a few times. The chain is built from TRBV5-6 and TRBJ1-4; weak D call: TRBD1 (6 bases). Per germline, CDR1 SGHDT and CDR2 YYEEEE. V lost 4 bases and J lost 8, with 18 bases in between. The CDR3 extends over 15 amino acids. Here the CDR3 DNA reads TGTGCCAGCAGCATAACAGGGCCCCCTGGGGAAAAACTGTTTTTT. It yields the protein CASSITGPPGEKLFF. The whole variable domain, filled in from reference TRBV5-6 and TRBJ1-4, reads DAGVTQSPTHLIKTRGQQVTLRCSPKSGHDTVSWYQQALGQGPQFIFQYYEEEERQRGNFPDRFSGHQFPNYSSELNVNALLLGDSALYLCASSITGPPGEKLFFGSGTQLSVL.

As to this clone: The junction does not match germline at one end; this may be a read error. The chain links TRBV6-1 to TRBJ1-2; D call uncertain. The CDR3 runs to 15 residues. CDR1 MNHNS and CDR2 SASEGT come from the germline V gene. CDR3 protein: CASSEGPENHYGYPF. The CDR3 DNA is TGTGCCAGCAGTGAGGGTCCGGAAAACCACTATGGCTACCCCTTC.

The chain combines TRBV13 with TRBJ2-3; D unclear. In germline, CDR1 is PRHDT, CDR2 FYEKMQ (reference sequence). V was pared by 6 bases and J by 4 bases, with 5 bases between. The CDR3 loop spans 11 amino acids. The chain's CDR3 is CASRASDTQYF. The CDR3 DNA reads as TGTGCCAGCAGGGCCTCAGATACGCAGTATTTT.

This clone has only one observation. V usage is TRBV9 and J usage is TRBJ2-1; D unresolved. The CDR3 has 15 residues. Germline V gene data show CDR1 as SGDLS and CDR2 as YYNGEE. V was shortened by 0 bases and J by 6 bases, with 13 bases between the two germline ends. CDR3 in amino acids: CASSVAVLVGNEQFF. CDR3 nucleotides: TGTGCCAGCAGCGTAGCAGTTCTAGTGGGCAATGAGCAGTTCTTC. Looking up the rest from reference TRBV9 and TRBJ2-1 gives the full variable domain: DSGVTQTPKHLITATGQRVTLRCSPRSGDLSVYWYQQSLDQGLQFLIQYYNGEERAKGNILERFSAQQFPDLHSELNLSSLELGDSALYFCASSVAVLVGNEQFFGPGTRLTVL.

Comment on this clone: Sequence at one end of the junction differs from germline and may be a read error. J is TRBJ1-6 and V is TRBV15; perhaps TRBD1 as D (6 bases). Germline V gives CDR1 LNHNV, CDR2 YYDKDF (reference sequence). This CDR3 has 15 amino acids. Here the CDR3 DNA reads TGTGCCACCAGCAGAGATCGGACAGAGAATTCACCCCTCAACTTT. It codes for CATSRDRTENSPLNF.

The chain couples TRBV6-5 to TRBJ2-5; 8 bases are a match to TRBD1. The assigned J gene may be wrong: the sequence end matches TRBJ2-7 better. This CDR3 is 15 amino acids long. Germline V gene sequence: CDR1 MNHEY, CDR2 SVGAGI. CDR3 sequence reads: CASGLLGQGNNEQYF. The CDR3 DNA reads as TGTGCCAGCGGACTCCTCGGACAGGGAAACAACGAGCAGTACTTC.

The chain couples TRBV29-1 to TRBJ1-2, with D perhaps TRBD1 (5 bases). This CDR3 contains 13 residues. Germline V gene sequence: CDR1 SQVTM, CDR2 ANQGSEA. V was shortened by 5 bases and J by 7 bases, with 17 bases between the two germline ends. The DNA of the CDR3 is TGCAGCGTTACACTTTTCCAGGGTGGTGGCTACACCTTC. Translating it yields CSVTLFQGGGYTF.

The gene calls are TRBV5-1 and TRBJ2-2, with a possible D match to TRBD1 (6 bases). Germline CDR1 is SGHRS and CDR2 is YFSETQ. The CDR3 loop spans 14 amino acids. V lost 4 bases and J 7 bases, leaving 14 bases between the germline ends. CDR3 residues: CASSLGDTGGELFF. CDR3 DNA sequence: TGCGCCAGCAGCCTTGGGGACACAGGCGGGGAGCTGTTTTTT.

This rearrangement joins TRBV5-1 to TRBJ1-1; perhaps TRBD1 as D (6 bases). V gave up 1 base and J gave up 4 bases, with 14 bases separating them. The germline V gene has CDR1 SGHRS and CDR2 YFSETQ. The CDR3 runs 15 residues. The CDR3 is CASSLKQGRITEAFF. CDR3 DNA: TGCGCCAGCAGCTTGAAACAGGGTAGGATCACTGAAGCTTTCTTT.

V gene TRBV7-7 combines with J gene TRBJ2-1, with 7 bases identical to TRBD2. The CDR3 has 14 amino acids. J was trimmed by 6 bases and V by 5 bases; bases with no gene match: 7. In germline, CDR1 is SSHAT, CDR2 FNYEAQ (reference sequence). This CDR3 reads CASSPGLGPNEQFF. The CDR3 DNA sequence: TGTGCCAGCAGCCCCGGACTAGGGCCCAATGAGCAGTTCTTC.

This clone was picked up a small number of times. The identical CDR3 is also encoded by other nucleotide sequences in the sample. The chain is built from TRBV5-5 and TRBJ1-1; 10 bases agree with TRBD1. There are 16 residues in the CDR3. CDR1 and CDR2 from the germline V gene are SGHKS and YYEKEE (reference sequence). V was clipped by 2 bases and J by 0 bases; unmatched bases: 4. DNA for the CDR3: TGTGCCAGCAGCTTCCGGACAGGGGGGATGAACACTGAAGCTTTCTTT. Its translation: CASSFRTGGMNTEAFF. The full variable domain, with the rest looked up from reference TRBV5-5 and TRBJ1-1, is DAGVTQSPTHLIKTRGQQVTLRCSPISGHKSVSWYQQVLGQGPQFIFQYYEKEERGRGNFPDRFSARQFPNYSSELNVNALLLGDSALYLCASSFRTGGMNTEAFFGQGTRLTVV.

This chain links TRBV4-1 with TRBJ2-7, with TRBD2 matching 8 bases. The CDR3 length is 15 residues. The V and J ends lost 3 bases and 3 bases, in that order; junction bases with no gene match: 7. CDR1 is MGHRA and CDR2 is YSYEKL in the germline V gene. The CDR3 DNA sequence: TGCGCCAGCAGCCATCCCGGGACTAGAGTCTACGAGCAGTACTTC. It is translated as CASSHPGTRVYEQYF.

The rearrangement joins TRBV19 to TRBJ1-1; TRBD1 matches 8 bases. Germline-derived CDR1 and CDR2 are LNHDA and SQIVND (reference sequence). J lost 5 bases, V lost 5 bases, and 10 bases had no gene match. The CDR3 has 15 amino acids. This CDR3 is CASSPGQVVWTEAFF. In DNA, the CDR3 is TGTGCCAGTAGTCCGGGACAGGTGGTGTGGACTGAAGCTTTCTTT.